Listed below are T cell receptor beta chains from one sample, sequenced in a study of shared clonotypes between healthy human individuals. The repertoire was sequenced with immunoSEQ multiplex PCR; TCRdb's copy has only in-frame clones and lacks some. In the table there are around 1,900,000 clones, 90% to 95% of which are singletons. The sample consisted of naive CD8+ T cells from PBMCs. Receptors were obtained from a man aged 18 to 29 in good health. Some clones in this sample may be carry-over from other donors' samples. Both conserved end residues are trimmed from each CDR3.

j_call,v_call,cdr3_aa
TRBJ2-7,TRBV5-1,ASSLEIAGSYEQY
TRBJ1-2,TRBV11-2,ASSLSTGGVRGYT
TRBJ1-5,TRBV7-2,ASSLAGAGGNQPQH
TRBJ1-1,TRBV7-9,ASSFGQGTEAF
TRBJ2-7,TRBV10-2,ATGPYEQY
TRBJ2-3,TRBV7-2,ASSQGVSDTQY
TRBJ1-5,TRBV27,ASSSLWSNQPQH
TRBJ2-6,TRBV9,ASSVDGEGGGDSGANVLT
TRBJ2-2,TRBV9,ASSGGHISGELF
TRBJ2-7,TRBV7-9,ASSPSRAEQY
TRBJ2-2,TRBV18,ASSPPGQFGELF
TRBJ2-2,TRBV10-1,ASSDFGTGELF
TRBJ1-5,TRBV28,ASSPGTRQPQH
TRBJ2-5,TRBV28,ASSVTEQETQY
TRBJ2-1,TRBV29-1,SVENRLAGVNEQF
TRBJ2-1,TRBV29-1,SVEGLAGGFSYNEQF
TRBJ2-1,TRBV7-3,ASSQGGDEQF